This TCR beta chain was profiled in a study of cytomegalovirus exposure and HLA in healthy donors. General study findings and limits: Later analysis suggested links between common viral pathogens and several top significant clusters.

The PCR had 60 Vbeta and 13 Jbeta primers. The repertoire was sequenced with immunoSEQ multiplex PCR; TCRdb's copy has only in-frame clones and lacks some. The sample holds 70,000 to 95,000 clones; around 62% are singletons and the top ten take 5% to 6.5%. The length of the CDR3 is 14 residues. The germline CDR1 and CDR2 sequences are SGHTA and FQGNSA. Trimming at V came to 5 bases and at J to 8 bases, leaving 4 bases not matched to a gene. This clone was detected only a few times. Antigen: not known. The receptor was derived from a woman younger than 45 in good health and CMV-seropositive. Material: PBMCs. V gene TRBV7-2 combines with J gene TRBJ1-6; 9 nucleotides line up with TRBD1. CDR3 in DNA: TGTGCCAGCAGCGAGGGACAGGGTTATTCACCCCTCCACTTT. Amino acids: CASSEGQGYSPLHF.